Reported below is one T cell receptor beta chain. The CDR3 spans 18 residues. Germline values: CDR1 SGHAT, CDR2 FQNNGV. V shed 5 bases, J shed 4 bases, and the junction held 11 bases outside the gene matches. The sample belongs to a study of shared clonotypes between healthy human individuals. Generated by immunoSEQ multiplex PCR, the TCRdb table keeps only in-frame clones and is missing some. The sample has about 1.5 million clones, roughly 96% seen once. The chain links TRBV11-2 to TRBJ2-5, with TRBD2 identical over 15 bases. Specimen: naive CD4+ T cells sorted from blood. Specified subset: CD45RA+ positively selected. The receptor was derived from a man aged 25-45 years in good health. The CDR3, as DNA: TGTGCCAGCAGCACCCTCGCGGGACTAGCGGGAGGATCAGAGACCCAGTACTTC. Translating gives CASSTLAGLAGGSETQYF.